This T cell receptor (beta chain) was identified during a study of blood T cell repertoires in COVID-19. Some clones are missing from TCRdb's copy, which holds only in-frame ones; the method was immunoSEQ multiplex PCR. This table has approximately 350,000 clones, around nine tenths appearing once. CDR3 length equals 17 residues. Trimming stripped 4 bases from V and 2 bases from J, with 20 bases between. Germline values: CDR1 MNHNS, CDR2 SASEGT. Sequencing used peripheral blood. The rearrangement links TRBV6-1 to TRBJ2-5; the D gene is possibly TRBD1 (6 bases). The source is a young woman who had recovered from COVID-19. The CDR3 protein is CASSVFYGSGEQETQYF. The CDR3 DNA reads TGTGCCAGCAGTGTTTTTTATGGTTCAGGGGAACAAGAGACCCAGTACTTC.